The 23 T cell receptor beta chains below all came from one sample that was sequenced in a study of PD-L1 blockade in urothelial cancer. Specified time point: peripheral blood 6 weeks after treatment start. Profiled with immunoSEQ multiplex PCR; TCRdb holds only in-frame clones, not every one. The sample lists more than 90,000 clones, 85% to 95% occurring once. Material: PBMCs, obtained around atezolizumab (anti-PD-L1) treatment. The receptors stem from a man aged 55 to 70 with urothelial cancer.

The J gene is TRBJ1-1, the V gene TRBV6-5, with D maybe TRBD1 (5 bases). Germline V lookup: CDR1 MNHEY, CDR2 SVGAGI. Deletions cut 2 bases from V and 6 bases from J, with 16 bases between. The CDR3 is 15 residues long. CDR3: CASSYDGGEWAEAFF. The CDR3 nucleotides read TGTGCCAGCAGTTACGACGGGGGAGAGTGGGCTGAAGCTTTCTTT.

V usage is TRBV6-6 and J usage is TRBJ2-5; D unclear. The germline V gene has CDR1 MNHNY and CDR2 SVGAGI (reference sequence). This CDR3 comprises 13 residues. Between the trimmed V and J ends, which lost 6 bases and 5 bases, there was a span of 13 bases. The CDR3 nucleotides are TGTGCCAGCAGACCCCCCTCCCGGGAGACCCAGTACTTC. Encoded protein: CASRPPSRETQYF.

The V gene is TRBV4-2, the J gene TRBJ2-5, with a possible D match to TRBD2 (6 bases). CDR1 is LGHNA, CDR2 YNFKEQ, per germline. Trimming left V 4 bases short and J 2 bases short, with 14 bases between. The CDR3 contains 15 residues. DNA of the CDR3: TGTGCCAGCAGCCCCGGGGTAGCGGCTCAAGAGACCCAGTACTTC. Translated, it gives CASSPGVAAQETQYF.

The rearrangement joins TRBV28 to TRBJ2-7; the D is unclear. The CDR3 loop spans 15 amino acids. V lost 3 bases and J 0 bases, leaving 12 bases between the germline ends. From germline, CDR1 is MDHEN and CDR2 SYDVKM. CDR3 nucleotides: TGTGCCAGCAGTTTCGGGTCGGCCTCCTCCTACGAGCAGTACTTC. Amino acids: CASSFGSASSYEQYF.

The genes are TRBV5-4 and TRBJ1-3; D unclear. CDR3 length: 14 amino acids. Trimming left V 4 bases short and J 0 bases short, with 8 bases between. CDR1 SGHNT and CDR2 YYREEE come from the germline V gene (reference sequence). This chain's CDR3 is CASSKESSGNTIYF. Here the CDR3 DNA reads TGTGCCAGCAGCAAAGAGAGCTCTGGAAACACCATATATTTT.

CDR3 bases: TGTGCCAGCAGCCAAGTAACAGAAGAGACCCAGTACTTC. It yields the protein CASSQVTEETQYF. The rearrangement links TRBV14 to TRBJ2-5; D ambiguous. Germline-derived CDR1 and CDR2 are SGHDN and FVKESK. The V end was cut by 1 base, the J end by 3 bases, with 6 bases between. CDR3 size: 13 residues.

The V call is TRBV18, the J call TRBJ2-7; D unclear. The CDR3 loop spans 14 amino acids. Trimming removed 3 bases from V and 0 bases from J, with 9 bases in between. Germline V gives CDR1 KGHSH, CDR2 LQKENI. The CDR3, as DNA: TGTGCCAGCTCACCCTCTCCAGACTCCTACGAGCAGTACTTC. This sequence encodes CASSPSPDSYEQYF.

This clone is a singleton in its sample. CDR3 sequence (DNA): TGTGCCAGCAGCCAAGGGGGAGTCCAAGAGACCCAGTACTTC. It codes for CASSQGGVQETQYF. V gene TRBV5-5 combines with J gene TRBJ2-5, with a tentative D call TRBD1 (6 bases). Trimming cost V 4 bases and J 1 base, with 11 bases left between them. The CDR3 length is 14 residues. Looked up from germline, CDR1 is SGHKS and CDR2 is YYEKEE (reference sequence).

This clone showed up just a few times. The chain joins TRBV19 to TRBJ2-1; 11 bases align to TRBD2. V was pared by 4 bases and J by 4 bases, with 3 bases of the junction left unmatched. Germline CDR1 and CDR2: LNHDA and SQIVND (reference sequence). The CDR3 extends over 15 amino acids. As DNA, the CDR3 is TGTGCCAGTAGTACCGTAGCGGGGGGGTACAATGAGCAGTTCTTC. Translation gives CASSTVAGGYNEQFF.

The V gene is TRBV5-4, the J gene TRBJ1-6; D not resolved. V shed 0 bases and J shed 5 bases, with 9 bases lying between them. Germline lookup yields CDR1 SGHNT and CDR2 YYREEE (reference sequence). This CDR3 contains 15 residues. CDR3 region: CASSLDNPHNSPLHF. The CDR3 bases are TGTGCCAGCAGCTTGGACAACCCTCATAATTCACCCCTCCACTTT.

The chain joins TRBV9 to TRBJ2-2; no clear D gene. Germline-derived CDR1 and CDR2 are SGDLS and YYNGEE. This CDR3 has 16 residues. V dropped 3 bases and J dropped 1 base, with 13 bases sitting between them. The DNA for the CDR3 is TGTGCCAGCAGCGCCGAATTAGTTAGGAACACCGGGGAGCTGTTTTTT. It codes for CASSAELVRNTGELFF.

This clone appeared once. V and J are TRBV19 and TRBJ1-1; TRBD1 matches at 9 bases. The CDR3 length is 19 residues. Looked up from germline, CDR1 is LNHDA and CDR2 is SQIVND (reference sequence). Trimming cost V 3 bases and J 3 bases; bases outside gene matches: 17. For the CDR3, the DNA is TGTGCCAGTAGTATGCTCGGACAGGGGCGACGGTTTTCGGACACTGAAGCTTTCTTT. Its protein product is CASSMLGQGRRFSDTEAFF.

In this sample, this clone turned up once. J is TRBJ2-1 and V is TRBV27, with a tentative D call TRBD1 (7 bases). Germline values: CDR1 MNHEY, CDR2 SMNVEV (reference sequence). The CDR3 length is 14 residues. Deletions cut 5 bases from V and 8 bases from J, with 16 bases between. The CDR3 bases are TGTGCCAGCAGTGCCCACAGGGGCGGGGATGAGCAGTTCTTC. Translating it yields CASSAHRGGDEQFF.

The chain has TRBV23-1 and TRBJ1-1; perhaps TRBD1 as D (6 bases). TRBV23-1 is an ORF, with its function uncertain. Between the trimmed V and J ends, which lost 4 bases and 5 bases, there was a span of 17 bases. This CDR3 has 15 amino acids. CDR3 amino acids: CASSPNTGRGTEAFF. The CDR3 nucleotides read TGCGCCAGCAGTCCAAACACAGGGAGGGGGACTGAAGCTTTCTTT.

This chain connects TRBV19 to TRBJ2-2; 7 bases align to TRBD2. The junction had 6 bases not matched to a gene; V was cut back by 4 bases and J by 4 bases. The germline V gene has CDR1 LNHDA and CDR2 SQIVND (reference sequence). The CDR3 runs to 15 residues. The CDR3, as DNA: TGTGCCAGTAGTACCTCTCGGACTAGCACCGGGGAGCTGTTTTTT. Amino acids: CASSTSRTSTGELFF.

V gene TRBV6-1 combines with J gene TRBJ2-1, with D unclear. In germline, CDR1 is MNHNS, CDR2 SASEGT. The V gene lost 1 base and the J gene lost 14 bases, with 15 bases spanning the gap. The CDR3 contains 13 residues. The CDR3 DNA reads TGTGCCAGCAGTGAAGACAGCAGCACGGAAAAGTTCTTC. This translates into CASSEDSSTEKFF.

V is TRBV11-2 and J is TRBJ2-7; TRBD2 matches at 10 bases. Per the germline V gene, CDR1 is SGHAT and CDR2 is FQNNGV. V lost 5 bases, J lost 0 bases, and 4 bases stayed unmatched. This CDR3 region has 15 residues. CDR3 coding DNA: TGTGCCAGCAGCCCAACTAGCGGGGCCTCCTACGAGCAGTACTTC. It translates to CASSPTSGASYEQYF.

This rearrangement joins TRBV27 to TRBJ2-7; 11 nucleotides line up with TRBD2. V lost 10 bases to trimming and J lost 3 bases; unmatched junction nucleotides: 11. The CDR3 has 15 amino acids. The germline CDR1 and CDR2 sequences are MNHEY and SMNVEV (reference sequence). The DNA of the CDR3 is TGTGCCACCACCCTTAGCGGGAGGGCCATCTACGAGCAGTACTTC. Residues: CATTLSGRAIYEQYF.

This clone is a singleton in its sample. This chain uses TRBV27 with TRBJ2-7; 12 positions agree with TRBD2. The V and J ends lost 5 bases and 0 bases, in that order; junction bases with no gene match: 2. This CDR3 contains 15 residues. CDR1 is MNHEY and CDR2 is SMNVEV in the germline V gene (reference sequence). The CDR3 DNA reads as TGTGCCAGCAGTCTGACTAGCGGGAGCTCCTACGAGCAGTACTTC. Translated: CASSLTSGSSYEQYF.

The CDR3 coding sequence is TGTGCCCGCACCCTAGGCGAGCAGTACTTC. Translated, it gives CARTLGEQYF. The J gene is TRBJ2-7, the V gene TRBV28; unclear D gene. The CDR3 has 10 amino acids. Trimming took 11 bases from V and 6 from J, leaving 11 bases between them. Germline values: CDR1 MDHEN, CDR2 SYDVKM. The full variable domain, in which reference TRBV28 and TRBJ2-7 provide the parts outside the CDR3, is DVKVTQSSRYLVKRTGEKVFLECVQDMDHENMFWYRQDPGLGLRLIYFSYDVKMKEKGDIPEGYSVSREKKERFSLILESASTNQTSMYLCARTLGEQYFGPGTRLTVT.

The genes are TRBV2 and TRBJ1-1, with 9 positions matching TRBD1. Germline V gives CDR1 SNHLY, CDR2 FYNNEI. This CDR3 is 15 amino acids long. Unmatched junction bases numbered 7, after V lost 7 bases and J lost 1 base. The CDR3 DNA reads as TGTGCCAGCACCTTCGACAGGGGGGGGAACACTGAAGCTTTCTTT. Translation: CASTFDRGGNTEAFF.

With respect to this clone: In the same sample, other DNA sequences code for this CDR3. The chain is built from TRBV6-5 and TRBJ2-5; D might be TRBD1 (6 bases). Germline V lookup: CDR1 MNHEY, CDR2 SVGAGI. The V end was cut by 0 bases, the J end by 5 bases, with 10 bases between. This CDR3 is built from 14 residues. Here the CDR3 reads CASSYSDRRETQYF. In DNA form, the CDR3 reads TGTGCCAGCAGTTACTCCGACAGGAGGGAGACCCAGTACTTC.

The V gene is TRBV5-1, the J gene TRBJ1-1; 7 bases match TRBD1. Germline assignment: CDR1 SGHRS and CDR2 YFSETQ. The V and J ends lost 4 bases and 6 bases, in that order; junction bases with no gene match: 6. The CDR3 runs 13 residues. The CDR3 DNA is TGCGCCAGCAGCCCGACAGGGTTGCCTGAAGCTTTCTTT. This encodes CASSPTGLPEAFF.